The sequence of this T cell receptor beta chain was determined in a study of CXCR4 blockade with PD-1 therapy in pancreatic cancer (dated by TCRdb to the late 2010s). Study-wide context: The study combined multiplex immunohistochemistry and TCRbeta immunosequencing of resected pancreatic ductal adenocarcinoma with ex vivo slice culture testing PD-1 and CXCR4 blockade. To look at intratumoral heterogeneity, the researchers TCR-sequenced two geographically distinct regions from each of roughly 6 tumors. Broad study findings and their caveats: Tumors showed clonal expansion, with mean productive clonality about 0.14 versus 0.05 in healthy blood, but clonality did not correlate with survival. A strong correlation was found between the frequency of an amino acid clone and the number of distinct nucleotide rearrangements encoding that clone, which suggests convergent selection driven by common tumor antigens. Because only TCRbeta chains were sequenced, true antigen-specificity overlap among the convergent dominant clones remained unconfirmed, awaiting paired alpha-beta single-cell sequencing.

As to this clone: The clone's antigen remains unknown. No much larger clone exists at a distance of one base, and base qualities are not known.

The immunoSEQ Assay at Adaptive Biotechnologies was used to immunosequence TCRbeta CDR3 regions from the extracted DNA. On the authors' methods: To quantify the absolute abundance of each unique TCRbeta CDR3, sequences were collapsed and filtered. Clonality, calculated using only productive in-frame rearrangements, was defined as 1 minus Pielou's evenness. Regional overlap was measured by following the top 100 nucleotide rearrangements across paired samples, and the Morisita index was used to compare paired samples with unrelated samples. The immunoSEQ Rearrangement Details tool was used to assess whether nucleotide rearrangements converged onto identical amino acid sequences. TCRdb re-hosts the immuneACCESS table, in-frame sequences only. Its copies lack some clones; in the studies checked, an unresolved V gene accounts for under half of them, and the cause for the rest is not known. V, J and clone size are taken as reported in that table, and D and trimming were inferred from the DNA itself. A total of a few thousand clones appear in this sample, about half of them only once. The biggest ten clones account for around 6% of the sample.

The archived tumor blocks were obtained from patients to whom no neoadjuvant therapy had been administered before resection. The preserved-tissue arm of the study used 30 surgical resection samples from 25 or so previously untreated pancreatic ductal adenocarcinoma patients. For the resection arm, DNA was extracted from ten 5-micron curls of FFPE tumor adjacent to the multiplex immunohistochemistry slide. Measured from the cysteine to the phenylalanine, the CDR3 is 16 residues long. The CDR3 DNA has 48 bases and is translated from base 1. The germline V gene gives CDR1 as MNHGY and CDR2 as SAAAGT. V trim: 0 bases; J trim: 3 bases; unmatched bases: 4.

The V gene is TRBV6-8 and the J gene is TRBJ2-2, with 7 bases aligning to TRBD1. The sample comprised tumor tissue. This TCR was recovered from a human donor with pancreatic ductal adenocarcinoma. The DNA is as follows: TGTGCCAGCAGTTACTCTAGAGGGGGCGACACCGGGGAGCTGTTTTTT. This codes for CASSYSRGGDTGELFF.